This T cell receptor (beta chain) was found in a study of T cell repertoires in cytomegalovirus infection. V gave up 4 bases and J gave up 3 bases; unmatched junction bases: 12. The CDR3 is made up of 17 amino acids. Germline V gene data show CDR1 as LNHDA and CDR2 as SQIVND (reference sequence). A few counts support this clonotype. The antigen remains unidentified. TCRdb re-analysed the reads in MiXCR, keeping a single row per CDR3 protein. The table records some 940,000 distinct CDR3 sequences, less than 40% of them present only once. The chain uses TRBV19 and TRBJ2-7; TRBD1 matches 10 bases. The TCR sequence derives from a human donor in good health (CMV status not recorded). Some clones in this sample may be carry-over from other donors' samples. The starting material was cultured CD8+ T cells from PBMCs, obtained from culture after CMV antigen stimulation. The CDR3 DNA reads TGTGCCAGTAGTACCTCCGGGACAGGGGTTCAGGTCTACGAGCAGTACTTC. Protein: CASSTSGTGVQVYEQYF.